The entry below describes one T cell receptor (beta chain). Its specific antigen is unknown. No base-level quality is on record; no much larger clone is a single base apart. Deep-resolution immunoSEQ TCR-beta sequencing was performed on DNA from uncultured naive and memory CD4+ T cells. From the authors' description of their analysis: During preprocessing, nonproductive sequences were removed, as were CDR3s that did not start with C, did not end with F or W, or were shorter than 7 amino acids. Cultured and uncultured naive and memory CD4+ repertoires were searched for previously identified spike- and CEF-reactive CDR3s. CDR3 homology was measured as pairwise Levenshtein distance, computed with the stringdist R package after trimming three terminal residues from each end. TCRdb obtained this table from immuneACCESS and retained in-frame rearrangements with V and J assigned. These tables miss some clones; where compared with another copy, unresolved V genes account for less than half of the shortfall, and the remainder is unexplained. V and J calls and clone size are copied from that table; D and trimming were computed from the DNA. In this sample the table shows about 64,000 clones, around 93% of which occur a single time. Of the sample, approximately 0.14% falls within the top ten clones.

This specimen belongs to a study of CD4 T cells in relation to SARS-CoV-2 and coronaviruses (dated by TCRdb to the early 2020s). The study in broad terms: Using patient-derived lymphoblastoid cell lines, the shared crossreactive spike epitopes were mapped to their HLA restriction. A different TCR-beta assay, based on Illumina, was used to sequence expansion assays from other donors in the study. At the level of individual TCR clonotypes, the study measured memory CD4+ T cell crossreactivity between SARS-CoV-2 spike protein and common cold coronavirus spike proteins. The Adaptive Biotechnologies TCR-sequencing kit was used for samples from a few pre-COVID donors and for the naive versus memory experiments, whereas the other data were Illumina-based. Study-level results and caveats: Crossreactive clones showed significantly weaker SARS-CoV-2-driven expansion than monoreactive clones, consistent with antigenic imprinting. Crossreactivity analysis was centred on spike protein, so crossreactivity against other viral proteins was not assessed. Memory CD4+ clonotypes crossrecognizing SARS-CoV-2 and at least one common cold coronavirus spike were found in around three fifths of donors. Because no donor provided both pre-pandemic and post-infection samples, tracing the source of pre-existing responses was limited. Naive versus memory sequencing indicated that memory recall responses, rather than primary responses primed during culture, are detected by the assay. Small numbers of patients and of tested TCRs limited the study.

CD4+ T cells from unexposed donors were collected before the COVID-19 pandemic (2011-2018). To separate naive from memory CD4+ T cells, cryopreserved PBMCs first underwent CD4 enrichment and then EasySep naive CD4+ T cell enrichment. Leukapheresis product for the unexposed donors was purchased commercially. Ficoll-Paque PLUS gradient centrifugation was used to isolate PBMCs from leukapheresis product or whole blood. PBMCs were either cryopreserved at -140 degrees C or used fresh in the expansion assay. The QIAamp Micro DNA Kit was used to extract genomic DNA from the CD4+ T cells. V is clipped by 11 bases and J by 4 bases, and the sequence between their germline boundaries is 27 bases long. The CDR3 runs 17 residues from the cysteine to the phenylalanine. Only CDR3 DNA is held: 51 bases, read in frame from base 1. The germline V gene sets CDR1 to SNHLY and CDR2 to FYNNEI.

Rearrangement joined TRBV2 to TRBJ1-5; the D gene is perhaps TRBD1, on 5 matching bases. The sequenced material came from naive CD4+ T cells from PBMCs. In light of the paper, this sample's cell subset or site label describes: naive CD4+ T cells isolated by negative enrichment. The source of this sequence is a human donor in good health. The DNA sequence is TGTGCCCAGAGGCGGCAGGGAGGATATATTTGGAATCAGCCCCAGCATTTT. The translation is CAQRRQGGYIWNQPQHF.